This record covers a single T cell receptor beta chain. Its antigen is not known. CDR3 size: 14 residues. V was clipped by 3 bases and J by 2 bases; unmatched bases: 2. The germline V gene has CDR1 PRHDT and CDR2 FYEKMQ (reference sequence). Sequenced by immunoSEQ multiplex PCR; TCRdb stores in-frame clones only, minus some. The table lists about 84,000 clones, roughly nine tenths of them singletons. The entry originates in a study of T cell responses to AZD1222 COVID-19 vaccine. Study-level points and caveats: Baseline serostatus was positive in only six AZD1222 recipients. Most donors were white British, females outnumbered males, and clonal diversity was possibly underestimated.

The sample consisted of peripheral blood, taken 28 days after the second AZD1222 dose. This receptor was obtained from an adult who received the AZD1222 COVID-19 vaccine. The V call is TRBV13, the J call TRBJ2-7; 9 nucleotides agree with TRBD1. Here the CDR3 DNA reads TGTGCCAGCAGCTTCCGACAGGGGGCCTACGAGCAGTACTTC. Its translation: CASSFRQGAYEQYF.